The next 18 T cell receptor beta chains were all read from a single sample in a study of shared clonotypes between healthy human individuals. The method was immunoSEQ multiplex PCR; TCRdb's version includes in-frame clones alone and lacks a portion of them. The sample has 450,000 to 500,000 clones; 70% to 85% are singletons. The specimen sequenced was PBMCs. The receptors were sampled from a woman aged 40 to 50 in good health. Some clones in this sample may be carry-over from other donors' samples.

As DNA, the CDR3 is TGCGCCAGCAGCCAAGCGCCCGCGGGAGGTTCCGATGAGCAGTTCTTC. Protein product: CASSQAPAGGSDEQFF. The rearrangement links TRBV4-3 to TRBJ2-1, with 8 bases aligning to TRBD2. This CDR3 comprises 16 residues. Germline V gives CDR1 LGHNA, CDR2 YSLEER. The V and J ends lost 1 base and 8 bases, in that order; junction bases with no gene match: 10.

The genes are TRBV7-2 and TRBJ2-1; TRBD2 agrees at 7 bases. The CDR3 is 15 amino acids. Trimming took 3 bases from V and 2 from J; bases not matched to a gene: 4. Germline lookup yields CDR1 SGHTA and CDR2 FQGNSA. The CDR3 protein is CASSLSSGPYNEQFF. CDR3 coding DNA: TGTGCCAGCAGCTTGTCTAGCGGCCCCTACAATGAGCAGTTCTTC.

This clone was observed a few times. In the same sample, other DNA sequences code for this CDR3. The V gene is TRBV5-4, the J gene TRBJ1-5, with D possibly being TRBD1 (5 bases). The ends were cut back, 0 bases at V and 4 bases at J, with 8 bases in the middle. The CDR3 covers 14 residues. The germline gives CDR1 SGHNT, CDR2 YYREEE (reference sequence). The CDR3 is CASSLDGGNQPQHF. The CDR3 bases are TGTGCCAGCAGCTTGGATGGGGGGAATCAGCCCCAGCATTTT.

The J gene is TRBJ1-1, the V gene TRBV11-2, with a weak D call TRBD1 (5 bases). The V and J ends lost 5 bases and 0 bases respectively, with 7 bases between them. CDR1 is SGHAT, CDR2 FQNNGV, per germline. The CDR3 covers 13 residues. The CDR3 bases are TGTGCCAGCAGCCGGGGGATGAACACTGAAGCTTTCTTT. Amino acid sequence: CASSRGMNTEAFF.

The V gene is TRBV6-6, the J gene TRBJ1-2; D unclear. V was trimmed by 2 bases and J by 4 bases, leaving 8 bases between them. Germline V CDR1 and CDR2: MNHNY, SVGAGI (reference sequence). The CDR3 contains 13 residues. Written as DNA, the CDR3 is TGTGCCAGCAGTTACGGGTCGTTCTATGGCTACACCTTC. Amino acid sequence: CASSYGSFYGYTF.

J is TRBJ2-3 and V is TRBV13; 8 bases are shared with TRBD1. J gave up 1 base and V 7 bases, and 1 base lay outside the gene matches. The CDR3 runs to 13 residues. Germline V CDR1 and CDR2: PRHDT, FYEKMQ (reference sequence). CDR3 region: CASKDRGTDTQYF. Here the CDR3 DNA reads TGTGCCAGCAAGGACAGGGGCACAGATACGCAGTATTTT. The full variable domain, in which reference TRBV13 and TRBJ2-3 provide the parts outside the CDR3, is AAGVIQSPRHLIKEKRETATLKCYPIPRHDTVYWYQQGPGQDPQFLISFYEKMQSDKGSIPDRFSAQQFSDYHSELNMSSLELGDSALYFCASKDRGTDTQYFGPGTRLTVL.

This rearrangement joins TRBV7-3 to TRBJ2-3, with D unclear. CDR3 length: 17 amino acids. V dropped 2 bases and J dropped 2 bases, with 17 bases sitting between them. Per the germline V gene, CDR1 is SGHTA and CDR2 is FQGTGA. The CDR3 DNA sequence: TGTGCCAGCAGCTTAGGTTTGGTACCTGTCCCCACAGATACGCAGTATTTT. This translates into CASSLGLVPVPTDTQYF.

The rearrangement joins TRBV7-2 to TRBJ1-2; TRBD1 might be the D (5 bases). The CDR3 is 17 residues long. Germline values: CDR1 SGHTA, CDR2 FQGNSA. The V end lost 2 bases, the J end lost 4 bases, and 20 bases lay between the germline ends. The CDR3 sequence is CASSLIVGAYNGYGYTF. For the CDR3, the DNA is TGTGCCAGCAGCTTAATTGTCGGGGCTTATAACGGCTATGGCTACACCTTC.

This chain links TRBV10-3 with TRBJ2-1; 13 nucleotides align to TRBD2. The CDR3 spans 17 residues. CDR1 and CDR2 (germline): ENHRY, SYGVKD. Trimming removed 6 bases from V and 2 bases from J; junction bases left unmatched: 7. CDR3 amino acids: CAISGLAGVSTYNEQFF. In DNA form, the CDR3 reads TGTGCCATCAGCGGACTAGCGGGAGTAAGCACCTACAATGAGCAGTTCTTC.

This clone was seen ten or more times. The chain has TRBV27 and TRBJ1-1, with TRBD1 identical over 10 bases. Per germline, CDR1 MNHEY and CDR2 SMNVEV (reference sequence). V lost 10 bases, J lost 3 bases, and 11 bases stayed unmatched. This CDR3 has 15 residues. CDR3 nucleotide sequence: TGTGCCAACCCTTGGGACAGGGGAACGTACACTGAAGCTTTCTTT. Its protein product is CANPWDRGTYTEAFF.

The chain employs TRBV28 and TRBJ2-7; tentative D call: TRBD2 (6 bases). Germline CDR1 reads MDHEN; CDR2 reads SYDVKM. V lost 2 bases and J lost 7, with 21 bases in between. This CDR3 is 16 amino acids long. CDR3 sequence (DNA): TGTGCCAGCAGTTTAACTGCAAGCGGGCTCCTGGGGGAGCAGTACTTC. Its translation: CASSLTASGLLGEQYF.

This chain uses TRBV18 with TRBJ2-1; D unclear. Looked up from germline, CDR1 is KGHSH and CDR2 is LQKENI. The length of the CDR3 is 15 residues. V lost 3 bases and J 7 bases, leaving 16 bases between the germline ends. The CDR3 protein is CASSPLNLGGNEQFF. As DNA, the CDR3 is TGTGCCAGCTCACCCCTTAACCTGGGTGGAAATGAGCAGTTCTTC. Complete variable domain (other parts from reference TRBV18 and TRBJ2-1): NAGVMQNPRHLVRRRGQEARLRCSPMKGHSHVYWYRQLPEEGLKFMVYLQKENIIDESGMPKERFSAEFPKEGPSILRIQQVVRGDSAAYFCASSPLNLGGNEQFFGPGTRLTVL.

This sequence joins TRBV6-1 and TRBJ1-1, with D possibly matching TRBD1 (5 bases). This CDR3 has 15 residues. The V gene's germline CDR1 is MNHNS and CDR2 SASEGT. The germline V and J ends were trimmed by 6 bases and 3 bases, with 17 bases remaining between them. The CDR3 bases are TGTGCCAGCAGGCACAGCTATAGGGGTTACACTGAAGCTTTCTTT. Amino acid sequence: CASRHSYRGYTEAFF.

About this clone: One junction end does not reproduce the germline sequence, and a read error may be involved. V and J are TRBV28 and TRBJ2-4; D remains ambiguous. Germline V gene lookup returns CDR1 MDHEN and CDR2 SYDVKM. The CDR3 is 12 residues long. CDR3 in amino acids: CASSLKADIQYF. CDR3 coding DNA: TGTGCCAGCAGTTTAAAGGCCGACATTCAGTATTTC.

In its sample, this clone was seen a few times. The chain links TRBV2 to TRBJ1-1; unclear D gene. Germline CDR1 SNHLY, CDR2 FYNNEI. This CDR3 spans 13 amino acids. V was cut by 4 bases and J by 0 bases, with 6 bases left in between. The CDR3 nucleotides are TGTGCCAGCAGTGCGAACATGAACACTGAAGCTTTCTTT. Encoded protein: CASSANMNTEAFF.

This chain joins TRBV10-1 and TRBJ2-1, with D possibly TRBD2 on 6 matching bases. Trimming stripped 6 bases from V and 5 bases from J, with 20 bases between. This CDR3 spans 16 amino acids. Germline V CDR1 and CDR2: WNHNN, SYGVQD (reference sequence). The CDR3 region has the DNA TGCGCCAGCAGCTCCCGGGACTCCTGGTCAAACAATGAGCAGTTCTTC. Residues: CASSSRDSWSNNEQFF.

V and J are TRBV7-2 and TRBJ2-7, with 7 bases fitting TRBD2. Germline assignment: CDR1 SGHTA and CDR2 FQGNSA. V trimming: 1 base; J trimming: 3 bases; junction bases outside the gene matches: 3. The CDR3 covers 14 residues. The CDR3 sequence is CASSLERDHYEQYF. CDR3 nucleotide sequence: TGTGCCAGCAGCTTAGAGCGGGACCACTACGAGCAGTACTTC. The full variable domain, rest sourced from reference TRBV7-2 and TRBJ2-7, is GAGVSQSPSNKVTEKGKDVELRCDPISGHTALYWYRQSLGQGLEFLIYFQGNSAPDKSGLPSDRFSAERTGGSVSTLTIQRTQQEDSAVYLCASSLERDHYEQYFGPGTRLTVT.

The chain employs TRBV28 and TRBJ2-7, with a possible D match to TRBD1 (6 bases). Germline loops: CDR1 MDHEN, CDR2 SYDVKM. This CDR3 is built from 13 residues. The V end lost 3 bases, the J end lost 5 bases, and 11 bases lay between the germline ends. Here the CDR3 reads CASSFQGFDEQYF. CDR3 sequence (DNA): TGTGCCAGCAGTTTTCAGGGGTTCGACGAGCAGTACTTC.